The 32 T cell receptor beta chains below were found in one sample sequenced in a study of cytomegalovirus exposure and HLA in healthy donors. The PCR employed 60 Vbeta primers together with 13 Jbeta primers. Profiling relied on immunoSEQ multiplex PCR, and the TCRdb table lists in-frame clones only, not all of them. This table holds around 140,000 clones, about 86% found once. The sample consisted of PBMCs. These receptors all come from a woman aged 25 to 39 in good health and CMV-seronegative.

For this clone: Its ends do not fully match the called genes, so a read error is possible. The CDR3 nucleotides read TGTGCCTGGAGCCGTAGGACAGGGAAATATGGCTACCCCTTC. The encoded protein is CAWSRRTGKYGYPF. This rearrangement joins TRBV30 to TRBJ1-2; 8 bases line up with TRBD1. The CDR3 is 14 amino acids. Germline CDR1 reads GTSNPN; CDR2 reads SVGIG (reference sequence).

This rearrangement joins TRBV5-6 to TRBJ2-5; 8 bases agree with TRBD1. V lost 0 bases to trimming and J lost 2 bases; unmatched junction nucleotides: 9. The germline V gene encodes CDR1 SGHDT and CDR2 YYEEEE. The CDR3 totals 17 residues. The CDR3 DNA reads as TGTGCCAGCAGCTTGGCTGTCAGGGGGCCGGGACAAGAGACCCAGTACTTC. Encoded protein: CASSLAVRGPGQETQYF.

This rearrangement joins TRBV9 to TRBJ2-1; D may be TRBD2 (6 bases). There are 15 residues in the CDR3. The V gene lost 2 bases and the J gene lost 5 bases, with 14 bases spanning the gap. Germline V gene data show CDR1 as SGDLS and CDR2 as YYNGEE. In nucleotides, the CDR3 is TGTGCCAGCAGCGTGAACCGGGGGATGAACAATGAGCAGTTCTTC. Translation gives CASSVNRGMNNEQFF.

The rearrangement links TRBV5-4 to TRBJ2-3, with a tentative D call TRBD2 (7 bases). CDR3 length equals 16 residues. The V gene's germline CDR1 is SGHNT and CDR2 YYREEE (reference sequence). With 4 bases removed from V and 2 bases from J, the gap between germline ends came to 17 bases. The CDR3 DNA reads TGTGCCAGCAGCCTCCGGGCGGGGGCCACCACAGATACGCAGTATTTT. It codes for CASSLRAGATTDTQYF.

The chain combines TRBV28 with TRBJ2-3; tentatively, D is TRBD1 (5 bases). The CDR3 has 12 amino acids. CDR1 is MDHEN, CDR2 SYDVKM, per germline. V was clipped by 5 bases and J by 6 bases, with 9 bases between them. Here the CDR3 reads CASSASGDTQYF. The DNA of the CDR3 is TGTGCCAGCAGTGCATCAGGGGATACGCAGTATTTT.

The V gene is TRBV5-8, the J gene TRBJ2-1, with D unresolved. V was pared by 3 bases and J by 6 bases, with 13 bases between. Germline values: CDR1 SGHTS, CDR2 YDEGEE. The CDR3 sequence is 14 residues long. In DNA, the CDR3 is TGTGCCAGCAGCTCGTGGTACCCCAGCAATGAGCAGTTCTTC. This sequence encodes CASSSWYPSNEQFF.

The rearrangement uses TRBV9 and TRBJ2-3, with 8 bases that match TRBD2. The germline V gene encodes CDR1 SGDLS and CDR2 YYNGEE. With V trimmed by 0 bases and J by 6 bases, 3 bases remained unmatched. This CDR3 region has 14 residues. DNA for the CDR3: TGTGCCAGCAGCGTAGGCGGGGGGATCGATACGCAGTATTTT. This sequence encodes CASSVGGGIDTQYF.

This clone came up a few times. V usage is TRBV6-1 and J usage is TRBJ1-4; D possibly corresponds to TRBD1 (6 bases). V lost 4 bases, J lost 5 bases, and 14 bases lay in between. This CDR3 has 15 amino acids. Germline values: CDR1 MNHNS, CDR2 SASEGT. CDR3 DNA: TGTGCCAGCAGTGGCACAGGGTCCGGAAATGAAAAACTGTTTTTT. It codes for CASSGTGSGNEKLFF.

The rearrangement links TRBV6-5 to TRBJ1-1; D gene unclear. Germline V gene sequence: CDR1 MNHEY, CDR2 SVGAGI. The V and J ends lost 5 bases and 1 base respectively, with 11 bases between them. The CDR3 is made up of 14 amino acids. In DNA, the CDR3 is TGTGCCAGCAGTCCTTATCCGGGGAACACTGAAGCTTTCTTT. Encoded protein: CASSPYPGNTEAFF.

The chain joins TRBV4-3 to TRBJ2-1; TRBD2 matches at 7 bases. Unmatched junction bases numbered 11, after V lost 0 bases and J lost 6 bases. This CDR3 contains 17 residues. Germline CDR1 is LGHNA and CDR2 is YSLEER. The CDR3 region is CASSQDPLAGAFNEQFF. DNA of the CDR3: TGCGCCAGCAGCCAAGACCCTCTGGCGGGAGCATTCAATGAGCAGTTCTTC.

The rearrangement uses TRBV6-5 and TRBJ1-1; D uncertain. Trimming cost V 0 bases and J 0 bases, with 8 bases left between them. The germline V gene encodes CDR1 MNHEY and CDR2 SVGAGI. CDR3 length: 15 residues. The CDR3 DNA sequence: TGTGCCAGCAGTTACTCGGCGGTCTTGAACACTGAAGCTTTCTTT. This encodes CASSYSAVLNTEAFF.

This sequence joins TRBV9 and TRBJ2-7, with D possibly being TRBD2 (6 bases). The germline gives CDR1 SGDLS, CDR2 YYNGEE. The CDR3 consists of 15 residues. V lost 0 bases and J lost 0, with 10 bases in between. In DNA form, the CDR3 reads TGTGCCAGCAGCGTAGATCGGGACTTCTCCTACGAGCAGTACTTC. Translation: CASSVDRDFSYEQYF.

The genes are TRBV19 and TRBJ2-1, with TRBD2 identical over 10 bases. The germline CDR1 and CDR2 sequences are LNHDA and SQIVND (reference sequence). J gave up 5 bases and V 6 bases, and 10 bases lay outside the gene matches. The CDR3 runs to 16 residues. CDR3 protein: CASRSELAGLNNEQFF. The CDR3 DNA is TGTGCCAGTAGATCCGAACTAGCGGGGCTAAACAATGAGCAGTTCTTC.

The J gene is TRBJ1-1, the V gene TRBV7-2; unclear D gene. Looked up from germline, CDR1 is SGHTA and CDR2 is FQGNSA. This CDR3 spans 14 amino acids. V shed 2 bases and J shed 1 base, with 8 bases lying between them. The CDR3 coding sequence is TGTGCCAGCAGCTTAAACCGGGAGAACACTGAAGCTTTCTTT. As protein: CASSLNRENTEAFF. The whole variable domain, remainder taken from reference TRBV7-2 and TRBJ1-1, is GAGVSQSPSNKVTEKGKDVELRCDPISGHTALYWYRQSLGQGLEFLIYFQGNSAPDKSGLPSDRFSAERTGGSVSTLTIQRTQQEDSAVYLCASSLNRENTEAFFGQGTRLTVV.

The rearrangement joins TRBV7-2 to TRBJ2-7, with TRBD2 identical over 8 bases. After removal of 3 bases from V and 3 bases from J, the junction contained 7 bases not matched to a gene. The CDR3 is made up of 15 amino acids. Germline V lookup: CDR1 SGHTA, CDR2 FQGNSA. The CDR3 sequence: CASSFPDSGIYEQYF. In DNA form, the CDR3 reads TGTGCCAGCAGCTTTCCGGATAGCGGGATCTACGAGCAGTACTTC.

This clone was counted a few times. The rearrangement joins TRBV5-4 to TRBJ2-6, with TRBD2 matching 13 bases. Germline CDR1 SGHNT, CDR2 YYREEE (reference sequence). Trimming at V came to 7 bases and at J to 1 base, leaving 11 bases not matched to a gene. The CDR3 is 19 residues long. CDR3 DNA sequence: TGTGCCAGCCACCCCCGGACTAGCGGGGGTTTGTCTGGGGCCAACGTCCTGACTTTC. Translating it yields CASHPRTSGGLSGANVLTF.

This chain uses TRBV28 with TRBJ2-1; 9 bases fit TRBD1. This CDR3 comprises 15 residues. From germline, CDR1 is MDHEN and CDR2 SYDVKM. The V and J ends lost 5 bases and 5 bases, in that order; junction bases with no gene match: 7. CDR3 nucleotides: TGTGCCAGCAGTGGGGGGGACAGGGTGAACAATGAGCAGTTCTTC. Protein: CASSGGDRVNNEQFF.

The gene calls are TRBV6-4 and TRBJ2-3; 9 bases are a match to TRBD2. The germline V gene encodes CDR1 MRHNA and CDR2 SNTAGT. The CDR3 loop spans 14 amino acids. J was trimmed by 4 bases and V by 3 bases; bases with no gene match: 2. CDR3 protein: CASSEQRGADTQYF. Here the CDR3 DNA reads TGTGCCAGCAGTGAGCAGCGGGGGGCAGATACGCAGTATTTT.

The genes are TRBV5-4 and TRBJ2-2, with D maybe TRBD2 (6 bases). The germline CDR1 and CDR2 sequences are SGHNT and YYREEE (reference sequence). V shed 4 bases and J shed 2 bases, with 12 bases lying between them. The CDR3 loop spans 15 amino acids. The CDR3 DNA follows: TGTGCCAGCAGCCATAGCGGATATAACACCGGGGAGCTGTTTTTT. It is translated as CASSHSGYNTGELFF.

The chain employs TRBV6-6 and TRBJ2-7, with TRBD1 matching 12 bases. Germline V CDR1 and CDR2: MNHNY, SVGAGI (reference sequence). The CDR3 consists of 14 residues. V shed 6 bases, J shed 7 bases, and the junction held 7 bases outside the gene matches. CDR3 coding DNA: TGTGCCAGCAGGGGGGGACAGGGGGCGTCGGAGCAGTACTTC. Protein: CASRGGQGASEQYF.

The rearrangement links TRBV19 to TRBJ1-5, with D hard to call. The germline V gene encodes CDR1 LNHDA and CDR2 SQIVND (reference sequence). The CDR3 covers 15 residues. Trimming pared 8 bases from V and 2 bases from J, leaving 16 bases between. Here the CDR3 DNA reads TGTGCCAGTCACCGAGAGGGATATGGCAATCAGCCCCAGCATTTT. It translates to CASHREGYGNQPQHF.

Turning to this clone: Other nucleotide sequences from this sample produce the same CDR3. This rearrangement joins TRBV7-2 to TRBJ1-1, with 8 bases identical to TRBD1. Germline-derived CDR1 and CDR2 are SGHTA and FQGNSA. The CDR3 contains 13 residues. The V and J ends lost 5 bases and 3 bases, in that order; junction bases with no gene match: 2. The CDR3 DNA is TGTGCCAGCAGCCTACAGGGGGACACTGAAGCTTTCTTT. Translating gives CASSLQGDTEAFF.

The chain is built from TRBV9 and TRBJ2-3; TRBD2 aligns across 9 bases. CDR1 is SGDLS, CDR2 YYNGEE, per germline. CDR3 length equals 17 residues. Losses at the gene ends were 2 bases for V and 0 bases for J; bases not matched to a gene: 7. CDR3 DNA sequence: TGTGCCAGCAGCGTTACACTAGCGGGCCCTAGCACAGATACGCAGTATTTT. Amino acid sequence: CASSVTLAGPSTDTQYF.

This clone was counted a few times. This sequence joins TRBV5-6 and TRBJ2-7; D may be TRBD2 (5 bases). Germline CDR1 is SGHDT and CDR2 is YYEEEE. The CDR3 is 14 amino acids. The V end was cut by 0 bases, the J end by 3 bases, with 10 bases between. The CDR3 DNA follows: TGTGCCAGCAGCTTGGCCGGGGTGATCTACGAGCAGTACTTC. Protein sequence: CASSLAGVIYEQYF. Based on the CDR3 plus reference TRBV5-6 and TRBJ2-7, the full variable domain is DAGVTQSPTHLIKTRGQQVTLRCSPKSGHDTVSWYQQALGQGPQFIFQYYEEEERQRGNFPDRFSGHQFPNYSSELNVNALLLGDSALYLCASSLAGVIYEQYFGPGTRLTVT.

The V gene is TRBV7-9, the J gene TRBJ2-7, with 11 positions matching TRBD1. The CDR3 is made up of 15 amino acids. Germline trimming cut 4 bases from V and 3 bases from J; bases unmatched to any gene: 5. The germline gives CDR1 SEHNR, CDR2 FQNEAQ (reference sequence). CDR3 nucleotide sequence: TGTGCCAGCAGCTCCCCCGGGACAGGGGGCTACGAGCAGTACTTC. Amino acid sequence: CASSSPGTGGYEQYF. The whole variable domain, remainder taken from reference TRBV7-9 and TRBJ2-7, is DTGVSQNPRHKITKRGQNVTFRCDPISEHNRLYWYRQTLGQGPEFLTYFQNEAQLEKSRLLSDRFSAERPKGSFSTLEIQRTEQGDSAMYLCASSSPGTGGYEQYFGPGTRLTVT.

The V gene is TRBV9, the J gene TRBJ1-2; no firm D call. This CDR3 comprises 13 residues. The V end lost 2 bases, the J end lost 2 bases, and 7 bases lay between the germline ends. The germline V gene has CDR1 SGDLS and CDR2 YYNGEE. The CDR3 is CASSVPGNYGYTF. The CDR3 bases are TGTGCCAGCAGCGTCCCGGGGAACTATGGCTACACCTTC.

The J gene is TRBJ2-6, the V gene TRBV27, with D uncertain. The CDR3 extends over 14 amino acids. In germline, CDR1 is MNHEY, CDR2 SMNVEV (reference sequence). The ends were cut back, 3 bases at V and 0 bases at J, with 3 bases in the middle. The CDR3 loop is CASSFLSGANVLTF. Here the CDR3 DNA reads TGTGCCAGCAGTTTTCTCTCTGGGGCCAACGTCCTGACTTTC.

The chain combines TRBV7-9 with TRBJ1-1, with D possibly matching TRBD1 (5 bases). The germline V gene has CDR1 SEHNR and CDR2 FQNEAQ (reference sequence). This CDR3 has 17 amino acids. The ends were cut back, 0 bases at V and 0 bases at J, with 14 bases in the middle. CDR3 loop: CASSLAGRLGMNTEAFF. In DNA, the CDR3 is TGTGCCAGCAGCTTAGCGGGGCGCCTGGGAATGAACACTGAAGCTTTCTTT.

This clone appeared once. The chain combines TRBV7-9 with TRBJ1-4, with D perhaps matching TRBD1 (5 bases). This CDR3 region has 15 residues. Trimming cost V 7 bases and J 3 bases, with 15 bases left between them. The germline CDR1 and CDR2 sequences are SEHNR and FQNEAQ (reference sequence). DNA for the CDR3: TGTGCCAGCAATGTCGGGGGGTCACCTAATGAAAAACTGTTTTTT. Its protein is CASNVGGSPNEKLFF.

The chain links TRBV6-1 to TRBJ2-2; TRBD2 might be the D (5 bases). The CDR3 contains 14 residues. Germline CDR1 and CDR2: MNHNS and SASEGT. The V end lost 5 bases, the J end lost 1 base, and 8 bases lay between the germline ends. CDR3 amino acids: CASSRRGNTGELFF. The CDR3 region has the DNA TGTGCCAGCAGTCGACGGGGGAACACCGGGGAGCTGTTTTTT.

This clone was seen only once. The chain employs TRBV19 and TRBJ1-2, with 8 bases lining up with TRBD1. The CDR3 extends over 14 amino acids. Germline CDR1 and CDR2: LNHDA and SQIVND (reference sequence). The junction had 8 bases not matched to a gene; V was cut back by 3 bases and J by 8 bases. The CDR3 sequence is CASSIETGEGGYTF. The CDR3, as DNA: TGTGCCAGTAGTATTGAGACAGGGGAAGGAGGCTACACCTTC.

The rearrangement links TRBV7-8 to TRBJ1-4; D is unresolved. The CDR3 has 16 amino acids. Germline assignment: CDR1 SGHVS and CDR2 FQNEAQ. The V gene lost 4 bases and the J gene lost 0 bases, with 12 bases spanning the gap. This CDR3 reads CASSSSRLATNEKLFF. CDR3 coding DNA: TGTGCCAGCAGCTCTTCCCGGTTAGCAACTAATGAAAAACTGTTTTTT.